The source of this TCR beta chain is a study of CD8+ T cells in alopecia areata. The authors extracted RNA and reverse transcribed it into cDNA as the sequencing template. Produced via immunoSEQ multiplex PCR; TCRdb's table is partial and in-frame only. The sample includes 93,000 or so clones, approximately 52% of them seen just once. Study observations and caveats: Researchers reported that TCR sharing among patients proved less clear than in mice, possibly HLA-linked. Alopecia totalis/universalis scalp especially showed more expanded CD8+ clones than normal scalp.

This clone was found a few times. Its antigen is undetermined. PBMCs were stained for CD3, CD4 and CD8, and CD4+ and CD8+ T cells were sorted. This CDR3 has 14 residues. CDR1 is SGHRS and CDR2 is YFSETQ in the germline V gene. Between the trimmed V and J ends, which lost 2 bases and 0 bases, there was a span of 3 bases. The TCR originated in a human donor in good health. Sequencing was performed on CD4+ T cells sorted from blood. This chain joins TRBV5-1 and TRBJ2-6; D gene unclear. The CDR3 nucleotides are TGCGCCAGCAGCTTCAGCTCTGGGGCCAACGTCCTGACTTTC. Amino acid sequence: CASSFSSGANVLTF.